This T cell receptor beta chain derives from a study of blood T cells in healthy people across ages. Notes on the study in general: PBMCs that were unsorted prevented a conclusive naive versus antigen-experienced comparison.

The CDR3 sequence is 15 residues long. CDR1 is MDHEN, CDR2 SYDVKM, per germline. With a J-beta primer mix and a sample-barcoded 5' primer, a second PCR ran about 7 to 12 cycles. TCRdb re-analysed the 5' RACE reads in MiXCR, keeping a single row per CDR3 protein. The data hold over a million distinct CDR3 sequences, with around 39% observed a single time. Regarding this clonotype: The antigen remains undetermined.

This clonotype was obtained from a young woman in good health. The sequencing input was blood. This sequence joins TRBV28 and TRBJ2-5; 9 bases agree with TRBD1. The end of the DNA fits TRBJ2-7 better, so the J call may be wrong. DNA for the CDR3: TGTGCCAGCACAGAACAGGGGGCCCCCTCCTACGAGCAGTACTTC. Its protein is CASTEQGAPSYEQYF.